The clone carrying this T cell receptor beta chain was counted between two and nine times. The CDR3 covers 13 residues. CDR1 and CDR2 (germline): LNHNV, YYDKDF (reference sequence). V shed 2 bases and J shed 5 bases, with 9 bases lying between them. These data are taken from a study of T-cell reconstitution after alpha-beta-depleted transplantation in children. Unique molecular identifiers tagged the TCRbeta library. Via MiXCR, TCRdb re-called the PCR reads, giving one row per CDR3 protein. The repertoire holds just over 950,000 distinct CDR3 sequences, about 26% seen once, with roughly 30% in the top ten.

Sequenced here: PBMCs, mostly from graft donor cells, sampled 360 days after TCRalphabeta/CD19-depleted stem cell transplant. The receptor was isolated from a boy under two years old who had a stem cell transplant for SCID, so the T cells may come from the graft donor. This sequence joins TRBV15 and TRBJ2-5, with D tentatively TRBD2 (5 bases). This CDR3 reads CATSRWTGETQYF. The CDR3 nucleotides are TGTGCCACCAGCAGATGGACGGGGGAGACCCAGTACTTC.